A selection of T cell receptor beta chains follows, all from one sample in a study of cytomegalovirus exposure and HLA in healthy donors. Some clones are missing from TCRdb's copy, which holds only in-frame ones; the method was immunoSEQ multiplex PCR. The sample carries approximately 40,000 clones, 70% to 90% recorded once. The specimen was PBMCs. These receptors were collected from a woman between 40 and 50 years old in good health and CMV-seropositive. CDR3s include the opening cysteine and the closing phenylalanine or tryptophan. The order of the fields is CDR3 protein, CDR3 DNA, clone size, J gene, V gene, D gene. A D gene is named only where the DNA matches it firmly. The listing skips clone size in some rows; elsewhere it reads once, few, many or a size class.

CDR3 protein: CASSPTGTGGIYSNQPQHF
CDR3 DNA: TGTGCCAGCAGTCCGACCGGGACAGGAGGAATCTATAGCAATCAGCCCCAGCATTTT
clone size: .
J gene: TRBJ1-5
V gene: TRBV28
D gene: TRBD1

CDR3 protein: CASSPGQDYGYTF
CDR3 DNA: TGTGCCAGCAGCCCGGGACAGGACTATGGCTACACCTTC
clone size: .
J gene: TRBJ1-2
V gene: TRBV11-2
D gene: TRBD1

CDR3 protein: CASSSHGRGADTQYF
CDR3 DNA: TGTGCCAGCAGTTCCCACGGCAGGGGAGCAGATACGCAGTATTTT
clone size: .
J gene: TRBJ2-3
V gene: TRBV27
D gene: .

CDR3 protein: CAISGGQGKNEQFF
CDR3 DNA: TGTGCCATCAGTGGGGGACAGGGGAAGAATGAGCAGTTCTTC
clone size: .
J gene: TRBJ2-1
V gene: TRBV10-3
D gene: TRBD1

CDR3 protein: CAARVSTQVTDTQYF
CDR3 DNA: TGTGCCGCACGTGTTTCGACCCAGGTCACAGATACGCAGTATTTT
clone size: once
J gene: TRBJ2-3
V gene: TRBV10-3
D gene: .

CDR3 protein: CASSDRVKPQHF
CDR3 DNA: TGTGCCAGCAGTGACAGGGTAAAGCCCCAGCATTTT
clone size: .
J gene: TRBJ1-5
V gene: TRBV2
D gene: .

CDR3 protein: CASSLGQADEKLFF
CDR3 DNA: TGCGCCAGCAGCCTAGGACAGGCTGATGAAAAACTGTTTTTT
clone size: .
J gene: TRBJ1-4
V gene: TRBV4-3
D gene: TRBD1

CDR3 protein: CSVPSAVGYGYTF
CDR3 DNA: TGCAGCGTTCCTTCCGCGGTTGGGTATGGCTACACCTTC
clone size: .
J gene: TRBJ1-2
V gene: TRBV29-1
D gene: .

CDR3 protein: CASSGGGEAGMGYGYTF
CDR3 DNA: TGTGCCAGCAGTGGAGGAGGCGAGGCAGGAATGGGTTATGGCTACACCTTC
clone size: few
J gene: TRBJ1-2
V gene: TRBV6-4
D gene: .

CDR3 protein: CASSFGGGGDTQYF
CDR3 DNA: TGTGCCAGCAGTTTTGGTGGGGGAGGAGATACGCAGTATTTT
clone size: .
J gene: TRBJ2-3
V gene: TRBV6-6
D gene: .

CDR3 protein: CASSLQGRWAGGYTF
CDR3 DNA: TGTGCCAGCAGCTTGCAGGGGCGTTGGGCTGGCGGCTACACCTTC
clone size: .
J gene: TRBJ1-2
V gene: TRBV5-4
D gene: .

CDR3 protein: CASRSEQGGSPLHF
CDR3 DNA: TGTGCCAGCAGATCGGAACAGGGGGGTTCACCCCTCCACTTT
clone size: .
J gene: TRBJ1-6
V gene: TRBV28
D gene: TRBD1

CDR3 protein: CASVTREGSTEAFF
CDR3 DNA: TGTGCCAGCGTCACAAGGGAGGGAAGCACTGAAGCTTTCTTT
clone size: .
J gene: TRBJ1-1
V gene: TRBV6-1
D gene: .

CDR3 protein: CASSPRQVNTEAFF
CDR3 DNA: TGTGCCAGCAGCCCAAGACAGGTGAACACTGAAGCTTTCTTT
clone size: .
J gene: TRBJ1-1
V gene: TRBV7-8
D gene: .

CDR3 protein: CASSHGAMGFHGESETQYF
CDR3 DNA: TGCGCCAGCAGCCATGGGGCGATGGGGTTTCATGGTGAATCTGAGACCCAGTACTTC
clone size: .
J gene: TRBJ2-5
V gene: TRBV4-1
D gene: .

CDR3 protein: CASSVEDTTGELFF
CDR3 DNA: TGTGCCAGCAGTGTTGAGGACACAACCGGGGAGCTGTTTTTT
clone size: once
J gene: TRBJ2-2
V gene: TRBV6-4
D gene: .

CDR3 protein: CASSRDRALWYF
CDR3 DNA: TGTGCCAGCAGCCGGGACAGGGCTTTGTGGTACTTC
clone size: .
J gene: TRBJ2-7
V gene: TRBV14
D gene: TRBD1

CDR3 protein: CASSEFGLTEETQYF
CDR3 DNA: TGTGCCAGCAGTGAATTTGGGTTGACAGAAGAGACCCAGTACTTC
clone size: .
J gene: TRBJ2-5
V gene: TRBV2
D gene: .

CDR3 protein: CASSLPTRTGGHSSAGKTEAFF
CDR3 DNA: TGTGCCAGCAGTTTACCGACACGGACAGGGGGCCACTCATCAGCGGGTAAGACTGAAGCTTTCTTT
clone size: .
J gene: TRBJ1-1
V gene: TRBV27
D gene: TRBD1

CDR3 protein: CASSLANRDYGYTF
CDR3 DNA: TGTGCCAGCAGCTTAGCTAACAGGGACTATGGCTACACCTTC
clone size: .
J gene: TRBJ1-2
V gene: TRBV7-8
D gene: .

CDR3 protein: CASSLIGGNQPQHF
CDR3 DNA: TGTGCCAGCAGTTTAATTGGGGGGAATCAGCCCCAGCATTTT
clone size: .
J gene: TRBJ1-5
V gene: TRBV7-9
D gene: .

CDR3 protein: CASSPRQGRGYTF
CDR3 DNA: TGTGCCAGCAGCCCCCGACAGGGTCGTGGCTACACCTTC
clone size: .
J gene: TRBJ1-2
V gene: TRBV9
D gene: TRBD1

CDR3 protein: CASSLVAGGEAFF
CDR3 DNA: TGTGCCAGCAGCTTAGTGGCGGGGGGTGAAGCTTTCTTT
clone size: .
J gene: TRBJ1-1
V gene: TRBV7-2
D gene: .

CDR3 protein: CASSRTGQALNQPQHF
CDR3 DNA: TGTGCCAGTAGTAGGACGGGACAGGCCCTTAATCAGCCCCAGCATTTT
clone size: .
J gene: TRBJ1-5
V gene: TRBV19
D gene: TRBD1

CDR3 protein: CASSLLGRGGRNNEKLFF
CDR3 DNA: TGTGCCAGCAGCTTGTTGGGGAGGGGGGGACGCAATAATGAAAAACTGTTTTTT
clone size: .
J gene: TRBJ1-4
V gene: TRBV5-4
D gene: .

CDR3 protein: CASSFQGFSNQPQHF
CDR3 DNA: TGTGCCAGCAGCTTTCAGGGATTTAGCAATCAGCCCCAGCATTTT
clone size: .
J gene: TRBJ1-5
V gene: TRBV11-2
D gene: .

CDR3 protein: CASNGQGISYEQYF
CDR3 DNA: TGTGCCAGCAACGGACAGGGGATATCCTACGAGCAGTACTTC
clone size: .
J gene: TRBJ2-7
V gene: TRBV2
D gene: TRBD1

CDR3 protein: CASSLEGAEYNEQFF
CDR3 DNA: TGCGCCAGCAGCTTGGAGGGGGCGGAATACAATGAGCAGTTCTTC
clone size: .
J gene: TRBJ2-1
V gene: TRBV5-1
D gene: TRBD1

CDR3 protein: CASSILLQGGTGELFF
CDR3 DNA: TGTGCCAGTAGTATTCTGCTTCAGGGAGGCACCGGGGAGCTGTTTTTT
clone size: .
J gene: TRBJ2-2
V gene: TRBV19
D gene: .

CDR3 protein: CASRQVLGGELFF
CDR3 DNA: TGTGCCAGCAGACAGGTTTTAGGCGGGGAGCTGTTTTTT
clone size: .
J gene: TRBJ2-2
V gene: TRBV2
D gene: .

CDR3 protein: CASSPIAGTSGHEQFF
CDR3 DNA: TGTGCCAGCAGCCCGATCGCCGGGACTAGCGGCCATGAGCAGTTCTTC
clone size: .
J gene: TRBJ2-1
V gene: TRBV7-9
D gene: TRBD2

CDR3 protein: CATSRDGRNQPQHF
CDR3 DNA: TGTGCCACCAGCAGAGATGGGCGAAATCAGCCCCAGCATTTT
clone size: .
J gene: TRBJ1-5
V gene: TRBV15
D gene: .

CDR3 protein: CASSQQGNQPQHF
CDR3 DNA: TGCGCCAGCAGCCAACAGGGGAATCAGCCCCAGCATTTT
clone size: few
J gene: TRBJ1-5
V gene: TRBV4-3
D gene: .

CDR3 protein: CASSPPGTSSYEQYF
CDR3 DNA: TGCGCCAGCAGCCCTCCCGGGACTAGCTCCTACGAGCAGTACTTC
clone size: .
J gene: TRBJ2-7
V gene: TRBV10-2
D gene: TRBD2

CDR3 protein: CASRRRGQGALDYGYTF
CDR3 DNA: TGTGCCAGTCGACGGAGGGGACAGGGGGCTTTGGACTATGGCTACACCTTC
clone size: .
J gene: TRBJ1-2
V gene: TRBV19
D gene: TRBD1

CDR3 protein: CASSLDPSGRGGYGYTF
CDR3 DNA: TGTGCCAGCAGCTTAGATCCCTCTGGGAGGGGGGGCTATGGCTACACCTTC
clone size: .
J gene: TRBJ1-2
V gene: TRBV7-8
D gene: .

CDR3 protein: CASSRGQESSYEQYF
CDR3 DNA: TGTGCCAGCTCACGTGGACAGGAGAGCTCCTACGAGCAGTACTTC
clone size: .
J gene: TRBJ2-7
V gene: TRBV18
D gene: TRBD1

CDR3 protein: CASSFLGGISYEQYF
CDR3 DNA: TGTGCCAGCAGCTTCCTGGGGGGGATCTCCTACGAGCAGTACTTC
clone size: .
J gene: TRBJ2-7
V gene: TRBV9
D gene: TRBD2

CDR3 protein: CASSYLNKETLNEQFF
CDR3 DNA: TGTGCCAGCAGTTACTTAAACAAGGAGACTCTTAATGAGCAGTTCTTC
clone size: once
J gene: TRBJ2-1
V gene: TRBV6-6
D gene: .

CDR3 protein: CASSLSLSTDTQYF
CDR3 DNA: TGTGCCAGCAGCTTAAGCCTTAGCACAGATACGCAGTATTTT
clone size: once
J gene: TRBJ2-3
V gene: TRBV7-9
D gene: .

CDR3 protein: CASSPPAASSTRYNEQFF
CDR3 DNA: TGCGCCAGCAGCCCTCCTGCGGCTAGCTCTACTCGCTACAATGAGCAGTTCTTC
clone size: once
J gene: TRBJ2-1
V gene: TRBV4-1
D gene: .

CDR3 protein: CASSSINRGVNEAFF
CDR3 DNA: TGTGCCAGCAGTTCTATAAACAGGGGAGTAAATGAAGCTTTCTTT
clone size: few
J gene: TRBJ1-1
V gene: TRBV27
D gene: TRBD1

CDR3 protein: CASSTGTGVGNTIYF
CDR3 DNA: TGTGCCAGCTCAACCGGGACAGGGGTTGGAAACACCATATATTTT
clone size: .
J gene: TRBJ1-3
V gene: TRBV18
D gene: TRBD1

CDR3 protein: CASSLGLAAYNEQFF
CDR3 DNA: TGTGCCAGCAGCCTCGGACTAGCGGCCTACAATGAGCAGTTCTTC
clone size: once
J gene: TRBJ2-1
V gene: TRBV6-6
D gene: TRBD2

CDR3 protein: CASSLRGGTGELFF
CDR3 DNA: TGTGCCAGCAGCTTACGGGGGGGCACCGGGGAGCTGTTTTTT
clone size: .
J gene: TRBJ2-2
V gene: TRBV7-8
D gene: TRBD2

CDR3 protein: CASSLGRTSGDPTQYF
CDR3 DNA: TGTGCCAGCAGCTTAGGGAGGACTAGCGGGGATCCTACGCAGTATTTT
clone size: .
J gene: TRBJ2-3
V gene: TRBV7-8
D gene: TRBD2

CDR3 protein: CASSFTSSGNQPQHF
CDR3 DNA: TGTGCCAGCAGCTTTACTTCCTCCGGGAATCAGCCCCAGCATTTT
clone size: .
J gene: TRBJ1-5
V gene: TRBV5-5
D gene: .

CDR3 protein: CASSQGTSGGLRIF
CDR3 DNA: TGTGCCAGCAGTCAAGGGACTAGCGGGGGCCTACGAATCTTC
clone size: once
J gene: TRBJ2-1
V gene: TRBV7-2
D gene: TRBD2

CDR3 protein: CASSVEGATDTQYF
CDR3 DNA: TGTGCCAGCAGTGTAGAGGGGGCCACAGATACGCAGTATTTT
clone size: .
J gene: TRBJ2-3
V gene: TRBV6-4
D gene: TRBD1

CDR3 protein: CASRTGTLNTGELFF
CDR3 DNA: TGCGCCAGCAGGACAGGTACGCTCAACACCGGGGAGCTGTTTTTT
clone size: .
J gene: TRBJ2-2
V gene: TRBV23-1
D gene: .

CDR3 protein: CASHGGMDYGYTF
CDR3 DNA: TGTGCCAGCCATGGAGGTATGGACTATGGCTACACCTTC
clone size: .
J gene: TRBJ1-2
V gene: TRBV27
D gene: .

CDR3 protein: CAISEGTATNEKLFF
CDR3 DNA: TGTGCCATCAGTGAGGGGACAGCAACTAATGAAAAACTGTTTTTT
clone size: .
J gene: TRBJ1-4
V gene: TRBV10-3
D gene: TRBD1

CDR3 protein: CAWSVSGTGHEKLFF
CDR3 DNA: TGTGCCTGGAGTGTAAGTGGGACAGGCCATGAAAAACTGTTTTTT
clone size: .
J gene: TRBJ1-4
V gene: TRBV30
D gene: TRBD1

CDR3 protein: CASSLQGNQPQHF
CDR3 DNA: TGTGCCAGCAGCCTGCAGGGAAATCAGCCCCAGCATTTT
clone size: .
J gene: TRBJ1-5
V gene: TRBV6-5
D gene: .